The entry below describes one T cell receptor (beta chain). Its antigen has not been determined. No per-base quality is available; no much larger clone lies one base away. Sequences SGHTA (CDR1) and FQGNSA (CDR2) are obtained from the germline V gene. The trim is 3 bases for V and 5 bases for J, with a gap of 13 bases between the germline ends. The CDR3 spans 14 residues, from the cysteine through the phenylalanine. Of all the DNA, just the CDR3 is kept, 42 bases in frame from base 1. The data were obtained in a study of blood T cell repertoires in COVID-19 (dated by TCRdb to about 2020). The study in broad terms: Collaborator samples came from the United States, Italy and Spain and covered acute and convalescent phases of COVID-19. The prospective study material was composed of cDNA or gDNA derived from T cells, B-cell-depleted T cells, or PBMCs. The dataset comprised deeply sampled blood TCRbeta repertoires from subjects exposed to, actively infected with, or recovered from COVID-19. A freely available public database, intended as a resource for researchers studying the immune response to SARS-CoV-2, is where the repertoires were released. Samples were obtained from the ongoing ImmuneRACE study (first 160 participants) and from over a thousand subjects provided by 6 global collaborators. Sample metadata almost always included a de-identified subject ID, COVID-19 status, age in years and sex. HLA class I and class II types, where available, came from metadata supplied by the sample provider rather than from assay-based typing.

TCRbeta CDR3 regions were amplified from genomic DNA using the immunoSEQ Assay, a bias-controlled multiplex PCR. In the source study's methods: The number of nucleated cells in each sample was estimated from the amplification of reference gene primers within the assay. To quantify the absolute abundance of each unique TCRbeta CDR3 rearrangement, sequence reads were collapsed and filtered. For each sample, productive Simpson clonality was calculated by taking the square root of Simpson's diversity index across productive rearrangements. TCRdb took over this immuneACCESS table, retaining in-frame rearrangements with V and J assigned. Such tables are incomplete; in checked studies, under half of the missing clones stem from an unresolved V gene, and the remainder is unexplained. For V, J and clone size, that table is used; D and trimming come from the DNA. In all, the sample holds about 200,000 clones, and approximately 86% of those were seen once. The ten top clones hold 3.8% of the sample.

What the authors observed across the whole study: The amount of clinical and demographic metadata varied by source and participant and was provided uncurated.

In the prospective study, participants were 18 to 89 years old, resided in fewer than 25 geographic areas of the United States, and were enrolled through a virtual design. Cohort assignment in the prospective study relied on participant-reported clinical history from a screening survey and a study questionnaire. In the prospective study, mobile phlebotomists collected whole blood, serum and a nasopharyngeal or oropharyngeal swab from each participant. Participants in the prospective study had the option to provide additional blood draws and questionnaires over a 2-month period. Blood samples from the prospective study were shipped frozen or at room temperature prior to DNA extraction.

The chain is assembled from TRBV7-2 and TRBJ2-5; the D gene is possibly TRBD1, with 6 bases matching. Sequencing was carried out using PBMCs or T cells enriched from blood (not recorded which). This sequence was found in a woman between 40 and 55 years old with acute COVID-19. The CDR3 region has the sequence CASSFPGVGETQYF. In nucleotide form, the sequence is TGTGCCAGCAGCTTCCCAGGGGTCGGGGAGACCCAGTACTTC.